This T cell receptor (beta chain) was recorded in a study of identical twins. This CDR3 region has 12 residues. The V end lost 5 bases, the J end lost 7 bases, and 12 bases lay between the germline ends. CDR1 GTSNPN and CDR2 SVGIG come from the germline V gene (reference sequence). TCRdb reprocessed the 5' RACE reads via MiXCR and lists one record per CDR3 protein. The table shows around 250,000 distinct CDR3 sequences, with approximately 8.3% occurring only once. This sample also appeared in a second study, on yellow fever vaccine responses in identical twins.

Sequenced sample: CD8+ T cells sorted from blood. This rearrangement joins TRBV30 to TRBJ2-1; D possibly uses TRBD1 or TRBD2 (5 bases each). This receptor was taken from a woman aged 18-29 years in good health. CDR3 sequence: CAWGVGTNEQFF. As DNA, the CDR3 is TGTGCCTGGGGGGTAGGGACGAATGAGCAGTTCTTC.